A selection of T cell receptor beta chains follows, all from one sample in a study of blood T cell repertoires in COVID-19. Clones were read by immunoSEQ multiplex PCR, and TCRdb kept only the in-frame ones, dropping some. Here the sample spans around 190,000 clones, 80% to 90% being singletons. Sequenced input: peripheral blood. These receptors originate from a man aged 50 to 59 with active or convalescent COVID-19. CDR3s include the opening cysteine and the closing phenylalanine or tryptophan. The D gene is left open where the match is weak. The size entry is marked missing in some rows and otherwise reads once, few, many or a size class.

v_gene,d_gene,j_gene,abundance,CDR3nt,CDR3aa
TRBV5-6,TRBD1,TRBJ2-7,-,TGTGCCAGCAGCCGGGACAGGGTCGGCGAGCAGTACTTC,CASSRDRVGEQYF
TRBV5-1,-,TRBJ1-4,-,TGCGCCAGCAGCTTGGTCTACTCAACTAATGAAAAACTGTTTTTT,CASSLVYSTNEKLFF
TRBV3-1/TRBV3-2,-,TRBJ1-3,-,TGTGCCAGCAGCCGGCGGAGCGACTCTGGAAACACCATATATTTT,CASSRRSDSGNTIYF
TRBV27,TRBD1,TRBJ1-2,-,TGTGCCAGCAGGTCAGGGGGTGGCTACACCTTC,CASRSGGGYTF
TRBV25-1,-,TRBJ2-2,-,TGTGCCACCGCCCGGCGGGACGCCGGGGAGCTGTTTTTT,CATARRDAGELFF
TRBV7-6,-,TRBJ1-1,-,TGTGCCAGCAGCTTAGACAGCAACACTGAAGCTTTCTTT,CASSLDSNTEAFF
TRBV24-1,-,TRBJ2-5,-,TGTGCCACCTCCCTTGGGGCCCAAGAGACCCAGTACTTC,CATSLGAQETQYF
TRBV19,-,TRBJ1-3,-,TGTGCCAGTAGTTTATCCCCCTCTGGAAACACCATATATTTT,CASSLSPSGNTIYF
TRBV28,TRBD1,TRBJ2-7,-,TGTGCCAGCAGTTCGGGACAGGGCCCCCTGTACGAGCAGTACTTC,CASSSGQGPLYEQYF
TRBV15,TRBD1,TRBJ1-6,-,TGTGCCACCAGCAGAGATCCAGGGGGAGATTCACCCCTCCACTTT,CATSRDPGGDSPLHF
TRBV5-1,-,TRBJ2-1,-,TGCGCCAGCAGCCCTGACAGGGAGCAGTTCTTC,CASSPDREQFF
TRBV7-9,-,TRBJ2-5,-,TGTGCCAGCAGGAATACTCCGGGACATCTAAAACAAGAGACCCAGTACTTC,CASRNTPGHLKQETQYF
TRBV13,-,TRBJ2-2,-,TGTGCCAGCAGCCCCGGGCCGGAGGGCACCGGGGAGCTGTTTTTT,CASSPGPEGTGELFF
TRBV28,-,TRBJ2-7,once,TGTGCCAGCAGTTCCTACTACGAGCAGTACTTC,CASSSYYEQYF
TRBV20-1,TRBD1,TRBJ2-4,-,TGCAGTGCTAGTCCTACTCCGGGACAGGGGGCCAAAAACATTCAGTACTTC,CSASPTPGQGAKNIQYF
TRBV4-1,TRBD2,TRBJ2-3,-,TGCGCCAGCAGCCGGGACTACTCGGGGACGCAGTATTTT,CASSRDYSGTQYF
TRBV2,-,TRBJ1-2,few,TGTGCCAGCAGGCCGGGGATCGATGGCTACACCTTC,CASRPGIDGYTF
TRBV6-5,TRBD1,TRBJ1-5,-,TGTGCCAGCAGTCCCGGGACAGGGGTCCAGCCCCAGCATTTT,CASSPGTGVQPQHF
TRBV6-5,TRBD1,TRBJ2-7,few,TGTGCCAGCAGGCCCGGACAGGGCGCCTACGAGCAGTACTTC,CASRPGQGAYEQYF
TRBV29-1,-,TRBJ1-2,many,TGCAGCGTTGAACAGTATTCCTATGGCTACACCTTC,CSVEQYSYGYTF
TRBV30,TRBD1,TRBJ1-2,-,TGTGCCTGGGCAGGAATCGGTCAGGGGGCGTATGGCTACACCTTC,CAWAGIGQGAYGYTF
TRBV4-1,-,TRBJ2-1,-,TGCGCCAGCAGCCAAGACTGGGGCAGGGGTGAGGGTACCTACAATGAGCAGTTCTTC,CASSQDWGRGEGTYNEQFF
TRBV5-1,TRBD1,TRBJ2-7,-,TGCGCCAGCAGCGTCGGGACAGCCTACGAGCAGTACTTC,CASSVGTAYEQYF
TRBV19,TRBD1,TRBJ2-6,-,TGTGCCAGTAGTACCGGGACAGGGACTGGGGCCAACGTCCTGACTTTC,CASSTGTGTGANVLTF
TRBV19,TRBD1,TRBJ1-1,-,TGTGCCACTGAGGTTCCCGGGACAGGGCAGGCTGAAGCTTTCTTT,CATEVPGTGQAEAFF
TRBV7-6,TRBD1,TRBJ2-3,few,TGTGCCAGCAGCTGGGACAGGGGAACAGATACGCAGTATTTT,CASSWDRGTDTQYF
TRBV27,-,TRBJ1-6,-,TGTGCCAGCAGTTTACGAGGACAGCTTAATTCACCCCTCCACTTT,CASSLRGQLNSPLHF
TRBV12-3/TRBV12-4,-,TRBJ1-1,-,TGTGCCAGCAGTTTCCTCACTGAAGCTTTCTTT,CASSFLTEAFF
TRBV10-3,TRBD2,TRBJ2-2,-,TGTGCCATCAAAGGGACTAGCTACACCGGGGAGCTGTTTTTT,CAIKGTSYTGELFF
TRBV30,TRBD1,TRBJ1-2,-,TGTGCCTGGAGTGTAAATACCGGCGGGACAGCTAACTATGGCTACACCTTC,CAWSVNTGGTANYGYTF
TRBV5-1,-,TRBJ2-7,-,TGCGCCAGCAGCCCCCTGGCAGGGGATGTCTACGAGCAGTACTTC,CASSPLAGDVYEQYF
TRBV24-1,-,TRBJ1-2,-,TGTGCCACCAGTCAAACAGGGTCAGGTGGCTACACCTTC,CATSQTGSGGYTF
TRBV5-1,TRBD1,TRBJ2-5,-,TGCGCCAGCAGCTTGGCCGGGACAGGGTCGGGAGAGACCCAGTACTTC,CASSLAGTGSGETQYF
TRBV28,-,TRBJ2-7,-,TGTGCCAGCCAAACAGGTAGCTCCTACGAGCAGTACTTC,CASQTGSSYEQYF
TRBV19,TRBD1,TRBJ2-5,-,TGTGCCAGTAGTATTATGGGACAGGGGACAGAGACCCAGTACTTC,CASSIMGQGTETQYF
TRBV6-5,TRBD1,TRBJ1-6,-,TGTGCCAGCAGAGACAGGGGAAATTCACCCCTCCACTTT,CASRDRGNSPLHF
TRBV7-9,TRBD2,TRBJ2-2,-,TGTGCCAGCAGCTCTTCAGCGGGGACCGGGGAGCTGTTTTTT,CASSSSAGTGELFF
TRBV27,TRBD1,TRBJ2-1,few,TGTGCCAGCAGTTTAGAAAGGCCGGTGGTAGGGGGCGGGGAGCAGTTCTTC,CASSLERPVVGGGEQFF
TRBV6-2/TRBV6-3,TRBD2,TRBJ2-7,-,TGTGCCAGCAGTTACTCGAAATATAGCGGGCTGTACGAGCAGTACTTC,CASSYSKYSGLYEQYF
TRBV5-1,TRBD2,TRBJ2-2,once,TGCGCCAGCAGCTTACCCCGGCGGGAGGGGCGGCCGAACACCGGGGAGCTGTTTTTT,CASSLPRREGRPNTGELFF
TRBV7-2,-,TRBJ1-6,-,TGTGCCAGCAGCTTAGAGACAGTCGATAATTCACCCCTCCACTTT,CASSLETVDNSPLHF
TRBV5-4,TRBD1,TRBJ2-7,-,TGTGCCAGCAGCATGACAGGGTTCGACGAGCAGTACTTC,CASSMTGFDEQYF
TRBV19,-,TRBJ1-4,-,TGTGCCAGTAGTATACTCAGCGTGGCAGGGGCCTTTGAAAAACTGTTTTTT,CASSILSVAGAFEKLFF
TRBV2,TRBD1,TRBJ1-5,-,TGTGCCAGCACCCAGGGGGAGACGAGTCAGCCCCAGCATTTT,CASTQGETSQPQHF
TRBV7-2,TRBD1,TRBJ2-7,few,TGTGCCAGCAGCTTAGTTGGACAGGGTCCCTACGAGCAGTACTTC,CASSLVGQGPYEQYF
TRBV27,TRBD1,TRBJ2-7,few,TGTGCCAGCAGGCCCGGGACAGGGGCTCCGTCCTACGAGCAGTACTTC,CASRPGTGAPSYEQYF
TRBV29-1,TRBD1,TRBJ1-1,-,TGCAGCGTTGAGTCACGGGACAGGGCCACTGAAGCTTTCTTT,CSVESRDRATEAFF
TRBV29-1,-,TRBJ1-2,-,TGCAGCGTTGAAAAAGCAGGGGCGGACTATGGCTACACCTTC,CSVEKAGADYGYTF
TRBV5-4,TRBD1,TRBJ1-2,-,TGTGCCAGCAGCCCTGGCCTTCGACAGGGAAGGGATGGCTACACCTTC,CASSPGLRQGRDGYTF
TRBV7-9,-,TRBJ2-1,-,TGTGCCAGCAGCTTAGGCTCCGGGACTGAGGGGTACAATGAGCAGTTCTTC,CASSLGSGTEGYNEQFF
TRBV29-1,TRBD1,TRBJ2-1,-,TGCAGCGTCGCCGGGACAGCGCTTAACAATGAGCAGTTCTTC,CSVAGTALNNEQFF
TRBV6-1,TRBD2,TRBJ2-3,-,TGTGCCAGCAGTGAAGGGCTAGCGGGAGGCACAGATACGCAGTATTTT,CASSEGLAGGTDTQYF
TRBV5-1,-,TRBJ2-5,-,TGCGCCAGCAGCGTAAACCCGGTTCAAGAGACCCAGTACTTC,CASSVNPVQETQYF